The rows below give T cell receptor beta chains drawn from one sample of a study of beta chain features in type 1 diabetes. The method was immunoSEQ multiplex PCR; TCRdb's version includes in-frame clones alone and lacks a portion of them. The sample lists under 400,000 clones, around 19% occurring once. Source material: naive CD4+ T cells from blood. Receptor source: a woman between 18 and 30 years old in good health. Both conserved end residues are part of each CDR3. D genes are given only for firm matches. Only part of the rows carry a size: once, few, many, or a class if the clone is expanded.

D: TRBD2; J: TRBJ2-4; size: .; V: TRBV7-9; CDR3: CASSLVPGGIQYF; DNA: TGTGCCAGCAGCTTAGTCCCGGGGGGCATTCAGTACTTC
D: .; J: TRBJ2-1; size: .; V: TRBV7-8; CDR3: CASSSRGTSYNEQFF; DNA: TGTGCCAGCAGCTCACGGGGTACCTCCTACAATGAGCAGTTCTTC
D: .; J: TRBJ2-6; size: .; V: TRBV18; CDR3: CASSTRTVNSGANVLTF; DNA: TGTGCCAGCTCTACGAGGACAGTAAACTCTGGGGCCAACGTCCTGACTTTC
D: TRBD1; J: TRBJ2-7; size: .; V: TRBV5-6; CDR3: CASSVDRGPEQYF; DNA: TGTGCCAGCAGCGTGGACAGGGGGCCCGAGCAGTACTTC
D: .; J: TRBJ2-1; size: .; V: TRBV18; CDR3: CASSPRVEGSSYNEQFF; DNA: TGTGCCAGCTCACCACGGGTTGAGGGAAGCTCCTACAATGAGCAGTTCTTC
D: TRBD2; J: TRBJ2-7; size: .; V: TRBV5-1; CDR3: CASSWGVTSGGGEQYF; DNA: TGCGCCAGCAGCTGGGGGGTGACTAGCGGGGGAGGCGAGCAGTACTTC
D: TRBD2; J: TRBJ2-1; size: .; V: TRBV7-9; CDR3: CASSLARASGSYNEQFF; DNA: TGTGCCAGCAGCTTAGCGAGGGCTAGCGGGAGCTACAATGAGCAGTTCTTC
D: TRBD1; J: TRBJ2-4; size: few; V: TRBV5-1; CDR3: CASSFTGGNIQYF; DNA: TGCGCCAGCAGCTTCACAGGGGGAAACATTCAGTACTTC
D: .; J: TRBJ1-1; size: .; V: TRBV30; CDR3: CAWSIGTLNTEAFF; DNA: TGTGCCTGGAGTATCGGGACATTGAACACTGAAGCTTTCTTT
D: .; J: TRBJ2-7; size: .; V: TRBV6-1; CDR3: CASSDRGSAPSYEQYF; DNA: TGTGCCAGCAGTGATCGGGGGTCAGCTCCATCCTACGAGCAGTACTTC
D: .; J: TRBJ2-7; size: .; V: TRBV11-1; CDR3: CASSTRQQDTEQYF; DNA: TGTGCCAGCAGCACCCGACAACAGGATACCGAGCAGTACTTC
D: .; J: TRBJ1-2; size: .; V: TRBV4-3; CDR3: CASSQDGGRKDYGYTF; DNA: TGCGCCAGCAGCCAAGACGGGGGGAGGAAGGACTATGGCTACACCTTC
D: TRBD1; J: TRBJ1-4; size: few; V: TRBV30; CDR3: CAWSGQGQPNEKLFF; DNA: TGTGCCTGGAGCGGACAGGGCCAGCCGAATGAAAAACTGTTTTTT
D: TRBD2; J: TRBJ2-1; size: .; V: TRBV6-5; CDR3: CATQSGGASYNEQFF; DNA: TGTGCCACCCAAAGCGGGGGGGCTTCCTACAATGAGCAGTTCTTC
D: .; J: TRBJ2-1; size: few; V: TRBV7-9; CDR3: CASSPLKNEQFF; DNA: TGTGCCAGCAGCCCCCTAAAGAATGAGCAGTTCTTC
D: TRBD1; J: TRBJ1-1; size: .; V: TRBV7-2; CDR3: CASSSSRDRYWTEAFF; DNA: TGTGCCAGCAGCTCGTCCCGGGACAGATATTGGACTGAAGCTTTCTTT
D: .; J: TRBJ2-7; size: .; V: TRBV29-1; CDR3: CSVVSGGYEQYF; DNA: TGCAGCGTTGTCTCTGGCGGCTACGAGCAGTACTTC
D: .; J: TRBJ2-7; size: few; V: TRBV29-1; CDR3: CSATRGPLYEQYF; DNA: TGCAGCGCCACTCGCGGGCCCCTCTACGAGCAGTACTTC
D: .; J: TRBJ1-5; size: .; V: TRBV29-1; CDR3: CSARAGSNQPQHF; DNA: TGCAGCGCCCGGGCGGGCAGCAATCAGCCCCAGCATTTT
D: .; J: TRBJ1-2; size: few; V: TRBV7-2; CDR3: CASSFYGGRAGYTF; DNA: TGTGCCAGCAGCTTCTACGGAGGACGAGCGGGCTACACCTTC
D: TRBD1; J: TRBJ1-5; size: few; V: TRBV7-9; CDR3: CASSSQGDQPQHF; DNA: TGTGCCAGCAGCTCCCAGGGGGACCAGCCCCAGCATTTT
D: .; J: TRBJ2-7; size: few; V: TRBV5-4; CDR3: CASSFQSAYEQYF; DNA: TGTGCCAGCAGCTTTCAGTCCGCCTACGAGCAGTACTTC
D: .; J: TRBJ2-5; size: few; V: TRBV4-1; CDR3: CASEMGTLETQYF; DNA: TGCGCCAGCGAGATGGGGACTTTAGAGACCCAGTACTTC
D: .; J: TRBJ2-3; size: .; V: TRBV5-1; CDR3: CASSLLRSDTQYF; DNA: TGCGCCAGCAGCTTGCTCCGGTCAGATACGCAGTATTTT
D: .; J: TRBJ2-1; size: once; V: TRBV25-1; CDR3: CASRETAYNEQFF; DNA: TGTGCCAGCCGAGAGACAGCTTACAATGAGCAGTTCTTC
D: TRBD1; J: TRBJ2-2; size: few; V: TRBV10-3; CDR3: CAMTRDRGAGELFF; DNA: TGTGCCATGACCCGGGACAGGGGTGCCGGGGAGCTGTTTTTT
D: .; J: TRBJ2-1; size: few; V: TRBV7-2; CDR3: CASSLTTSPPFF; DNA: TGTGCCAGCAGCTTAACCACTAGCCCCCCGTTCTTC
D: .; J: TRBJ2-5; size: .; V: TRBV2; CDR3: CASWRNLQETQYF; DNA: TGTGCCAGCTGGCGGAATCTCCAAGAGACCCAGTACTTC
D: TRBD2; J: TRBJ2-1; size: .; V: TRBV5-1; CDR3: CASSSPAGGLSYNEQFF; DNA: TGCGCCAGCAGTTCCCCGGCGGGAGGCCTCTCCTACAATGAGCAGTTCTTC
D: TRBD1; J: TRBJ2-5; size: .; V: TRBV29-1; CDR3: CSGTKGTGSQETQYF; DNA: TGCAGCGGAACTAAAGGGACAGGGTCACAAGAGACCCAGTACTTC
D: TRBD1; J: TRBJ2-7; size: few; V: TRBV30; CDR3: CAWDVGRGSYEQYF; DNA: TGTGCCTGGGACGTGGGCAGGGGGAGTTACGAGCAGTACTTC
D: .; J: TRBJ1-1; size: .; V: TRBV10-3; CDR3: CAISESPQGTEAFF; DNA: TGTGCCATCAGTGAGTCCCCACAGGGCACTGAAGCTTTCTTT
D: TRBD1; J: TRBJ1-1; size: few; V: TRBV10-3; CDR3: CATTGAGMNTEAFF; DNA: TGTGCCACGACAGGGGCCGGAATGAACACTGAAGCTTTCTTT
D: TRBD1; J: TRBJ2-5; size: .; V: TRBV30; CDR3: CAWSGQGQQTQYF; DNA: TGTGCCTGGAGTGGACAGGGACAGCAGACCCAGTACTTC
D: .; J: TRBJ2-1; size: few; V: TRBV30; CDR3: CAWNRASYNEQFF; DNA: TGTGCCTGGAACAGGGCATCCTACAATGAGCAGTTCTTC
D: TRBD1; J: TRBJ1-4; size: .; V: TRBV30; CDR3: CAWANRGGEKLFF; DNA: TGTGCCTGGGCAAACAGGGGTGGTGAAAAACTGTTTTTT
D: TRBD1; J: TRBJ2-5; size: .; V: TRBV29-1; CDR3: CSVATGVGGETQYF; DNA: TGCAGCGTGGCGACAGGGGTTGGGGGGGAGACCCAGTACTTC
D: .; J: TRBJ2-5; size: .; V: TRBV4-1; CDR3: CASSPNAGAETQYF; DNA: TGCGCCAGCAGCCCCAACGCAGGGGCGGAGACCCAGTACTTC